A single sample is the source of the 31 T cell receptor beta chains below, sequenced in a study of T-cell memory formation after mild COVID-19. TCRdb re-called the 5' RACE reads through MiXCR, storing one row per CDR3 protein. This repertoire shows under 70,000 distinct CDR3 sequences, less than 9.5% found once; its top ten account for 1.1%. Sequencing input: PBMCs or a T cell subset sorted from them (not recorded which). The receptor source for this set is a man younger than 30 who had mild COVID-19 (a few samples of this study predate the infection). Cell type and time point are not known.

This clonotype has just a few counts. In DNA form, the CDR3 reads TGTGCCAGTAGTATGAGGAGGACTAGCGGGGGAGGTGTCAATGAGCAGTTCTTC. This sequence encodes CASSMRRTSGGGVNEQFF. The rearrangement links TRBV19 to TRBJ2-1, with 13 bases fitting TRBD2. The V and J ends lost 3 bases and 6 bases, in that order; junction bases with no gene match: 11. The CDR3 is 18 residues long. Germline V lookup: CDR1 LNHDA, CDR2 SQIVND (reference sequence).

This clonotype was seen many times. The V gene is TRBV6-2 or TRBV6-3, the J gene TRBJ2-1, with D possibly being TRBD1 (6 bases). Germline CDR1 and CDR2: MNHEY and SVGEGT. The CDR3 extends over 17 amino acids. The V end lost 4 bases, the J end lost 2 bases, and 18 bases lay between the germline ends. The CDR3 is CASSSFSGQKTYNEQFF. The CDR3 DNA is TGTGCCAGCAGTTCCTTCTCAGGACAGAAGACCTACAATGAGCAGTTCTTC.

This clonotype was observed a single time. CDR3 nucleotide sequence: TGTGCCGTCGGGACAGGGTTGGACGAGCAGTACTTC. It specifies CAVGTGLDEQYF. V gene TRBV6-5 combines with J gene TRBJ2-7; TRBD1 aligns across 9 bases. V shed 11 bases, J shed 5 bases, and the junction held 7 bases outside the gene matches. CDR1 MNHEY and CDR2 SVGAGI come from the germline V gene. The CDR3 is 12 amino acids.

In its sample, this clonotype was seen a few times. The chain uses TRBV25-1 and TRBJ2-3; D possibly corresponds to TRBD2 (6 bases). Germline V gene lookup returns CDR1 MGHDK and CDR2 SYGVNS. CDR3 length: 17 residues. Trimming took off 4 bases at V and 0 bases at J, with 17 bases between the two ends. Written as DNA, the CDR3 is TGTGCCAGCAGTGCGTGGCTGGGCGGGGCTAGCACAGATACGCAGTATTTT. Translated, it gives CASSAWLGGASTDTQYF.

CDR3 sequence (DNA): TGTGCCAGCGGCGGATACGACGCAGATACGCAGTATTTT. Translation gives CASGGYDADTQYF. This chain links TRBV6-1 with TRBJ2-3, with unresolved D. Germline assignment: CDR1 MNHNS and CDR2 SASEGT. This CDR3 spans 13 amino acids. Trimming shortened V by 8 bases and J by 4 bases, and 13 bases separated the two germline ends.

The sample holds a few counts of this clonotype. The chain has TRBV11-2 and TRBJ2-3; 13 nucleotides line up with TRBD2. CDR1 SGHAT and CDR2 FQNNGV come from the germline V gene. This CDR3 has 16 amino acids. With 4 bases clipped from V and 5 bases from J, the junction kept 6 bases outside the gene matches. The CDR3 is CASSSRLAGGGDTQYF. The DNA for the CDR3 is TGTGCCAGCAGCTCCAGACTAGCGGGGGGCGGAGATACGCAGTATTTT.

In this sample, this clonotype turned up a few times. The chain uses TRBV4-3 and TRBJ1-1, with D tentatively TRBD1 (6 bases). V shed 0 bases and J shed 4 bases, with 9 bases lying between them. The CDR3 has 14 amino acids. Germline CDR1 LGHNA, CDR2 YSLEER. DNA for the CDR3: TGCGCCAGCAGCCAAGATCGAGGGGGCACTGAAGCTTTCTTT. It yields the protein CASSQDRGGTEAFF.

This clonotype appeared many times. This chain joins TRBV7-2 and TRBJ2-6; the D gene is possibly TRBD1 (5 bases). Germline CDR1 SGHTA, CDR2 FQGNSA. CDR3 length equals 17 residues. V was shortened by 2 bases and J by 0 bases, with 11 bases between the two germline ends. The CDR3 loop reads CASSLRGPASGANVLTF. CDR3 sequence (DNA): TGTGCCAGCAGCTTAAGGGGTCCAGCCTCTGGGGCCAACGTCCTGACTTTC.

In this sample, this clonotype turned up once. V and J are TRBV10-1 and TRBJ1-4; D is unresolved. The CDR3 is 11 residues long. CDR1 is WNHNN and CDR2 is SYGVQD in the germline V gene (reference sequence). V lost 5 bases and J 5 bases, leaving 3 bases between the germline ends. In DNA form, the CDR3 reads TGCGCCAGCAGTCGGAATGAAAAACTGTTTTTT. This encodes CASSRNEKLFF.

The CDR3 DNA reads TGTGCCAGCAGCCCACAAATAGAGACCCAGTACTTC. Translating it yields CASSPQIETQYF. This chain links TRBV7-2 with TRBJ2-5; D is uncertain. The CDR3 contains 12 residues. CDR1 SGHTA and CDR2 FQGNSA come from the germline V gene. The V end lost 5 bases, the J end lost 4 bases, and 8 bases lay between the germline ends.

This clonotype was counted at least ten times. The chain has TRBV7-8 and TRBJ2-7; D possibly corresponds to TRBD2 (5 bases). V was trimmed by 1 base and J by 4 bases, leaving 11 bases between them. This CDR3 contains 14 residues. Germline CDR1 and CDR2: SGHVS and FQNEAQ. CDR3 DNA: TGTGCCAGCAGCTTAGACCAACGGGGATACGAGCAGTACTTC. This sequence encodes CASSLDQRGYEQYF.

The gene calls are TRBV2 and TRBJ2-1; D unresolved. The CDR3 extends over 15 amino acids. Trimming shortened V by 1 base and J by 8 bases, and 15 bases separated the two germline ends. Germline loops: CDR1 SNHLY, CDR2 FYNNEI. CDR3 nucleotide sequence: TGTGCCAGCAGTGAAGACTCCGAGCATGGCTATGAGCAGTTCTTC. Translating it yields CASSEDSEHGYEQFF.

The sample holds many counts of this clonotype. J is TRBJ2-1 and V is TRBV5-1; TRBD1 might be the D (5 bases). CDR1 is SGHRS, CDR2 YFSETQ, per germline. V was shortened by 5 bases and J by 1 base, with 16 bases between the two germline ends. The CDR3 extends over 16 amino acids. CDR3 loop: CASRLFGTGSYNEQFF. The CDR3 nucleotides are TGCGCCAGCAGACTATTCGGTACAGGTTCCTACAATGAGCAGTTCTTC.

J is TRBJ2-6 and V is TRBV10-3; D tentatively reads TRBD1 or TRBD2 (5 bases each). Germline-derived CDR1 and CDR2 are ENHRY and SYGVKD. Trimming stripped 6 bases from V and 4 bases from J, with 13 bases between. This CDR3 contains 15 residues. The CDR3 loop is CAISSGPTGANVLTF. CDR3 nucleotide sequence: TGTGCCATCAGCTCGGGACCAACAGGGGCCAACGTCCTGACTTTC.

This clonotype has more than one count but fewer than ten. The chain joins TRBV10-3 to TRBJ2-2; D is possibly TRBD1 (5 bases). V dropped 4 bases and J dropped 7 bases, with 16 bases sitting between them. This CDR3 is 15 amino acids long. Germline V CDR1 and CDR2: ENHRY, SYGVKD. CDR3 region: CAISGREGAIGELFF. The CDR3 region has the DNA TGTGCCATCAGTGGCCGAGAAGGGGCAATCGGGGAGCTGTTTTTT.

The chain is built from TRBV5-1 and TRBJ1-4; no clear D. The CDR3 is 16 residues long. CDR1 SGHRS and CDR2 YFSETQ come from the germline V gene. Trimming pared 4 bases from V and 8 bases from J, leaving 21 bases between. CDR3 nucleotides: TGCGCCAGCAGCCCTATGACTCGTCAAACGGGAGAAAAACTGTTTTTT. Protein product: CASSPMTRQTGEKLFF.

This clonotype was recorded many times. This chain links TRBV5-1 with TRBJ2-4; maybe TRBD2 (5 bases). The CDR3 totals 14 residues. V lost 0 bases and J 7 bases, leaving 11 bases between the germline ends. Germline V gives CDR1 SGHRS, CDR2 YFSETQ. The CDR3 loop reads CASSLDAGRNIQYF. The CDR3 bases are TGCGCCAGCAGCTTGGACGCGGGTCGGAACATTCAGTACTTC.

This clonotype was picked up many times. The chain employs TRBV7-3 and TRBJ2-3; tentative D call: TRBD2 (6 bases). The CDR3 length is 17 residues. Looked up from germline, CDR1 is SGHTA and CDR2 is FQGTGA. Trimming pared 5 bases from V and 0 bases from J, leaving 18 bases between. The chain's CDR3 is CASSPLTGVSSTDTQYF. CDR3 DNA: TGTGCCAGCAGCCCGCTTACGGGAGTCTCGAGCACAGATACGCAGTATTTT.

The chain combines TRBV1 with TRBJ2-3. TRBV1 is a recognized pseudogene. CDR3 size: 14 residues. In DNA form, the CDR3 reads TGCACCAGCAGCCAAGATCCCGCGGCAGATACGCAGTATTTT. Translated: CTSSQDPAADTQYF.

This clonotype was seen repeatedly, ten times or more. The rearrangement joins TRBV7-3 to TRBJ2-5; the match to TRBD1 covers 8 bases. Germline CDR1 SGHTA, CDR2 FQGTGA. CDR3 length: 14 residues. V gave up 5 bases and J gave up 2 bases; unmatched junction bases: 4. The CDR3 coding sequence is TGTGCCAGCAGCCCCAGGGGGCGGCAAGAGACCCAGTACTTC. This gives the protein CASSPRGRQETQYF.

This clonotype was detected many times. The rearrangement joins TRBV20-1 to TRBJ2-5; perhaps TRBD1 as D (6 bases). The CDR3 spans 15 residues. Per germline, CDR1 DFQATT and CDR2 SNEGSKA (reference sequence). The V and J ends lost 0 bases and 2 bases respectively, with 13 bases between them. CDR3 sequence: CSARDMTGGQETQYF. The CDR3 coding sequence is TGCAGTGCTAGAGATATGACAGGTGGACAAGAGACCCAGTACTTC.

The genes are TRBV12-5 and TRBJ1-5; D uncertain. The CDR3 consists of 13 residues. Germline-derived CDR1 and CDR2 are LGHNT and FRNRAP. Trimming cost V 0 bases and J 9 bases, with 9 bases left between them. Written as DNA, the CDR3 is TGTGCTAGTGGTTTGGTACGGGATGGGCCCCAGCATTTT. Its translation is CASGLVRDGPQHF.

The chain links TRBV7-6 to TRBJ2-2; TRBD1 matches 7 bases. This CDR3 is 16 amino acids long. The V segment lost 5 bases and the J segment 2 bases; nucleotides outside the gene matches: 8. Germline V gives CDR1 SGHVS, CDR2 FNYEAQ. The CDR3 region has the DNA TGTGCCAGCAGCCGAAGACAGGGATCAAACACCGGGGAGCTGTTTTTT. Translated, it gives CASSRRQGSNTGELFF.

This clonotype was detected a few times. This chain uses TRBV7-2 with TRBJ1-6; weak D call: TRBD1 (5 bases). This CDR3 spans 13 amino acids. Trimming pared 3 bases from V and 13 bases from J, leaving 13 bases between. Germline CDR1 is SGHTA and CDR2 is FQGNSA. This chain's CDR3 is CASSLGPWDPLHF. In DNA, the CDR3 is TGTGCCAGCAGCTTGGGACCCTGGGATCCCCTCCACTTT. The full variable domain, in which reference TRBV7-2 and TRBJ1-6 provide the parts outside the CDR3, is GAGVSQSPSNKVTEKGKDVELRCDPISGHTALYWYRQSLGQGLEFLIYFQGNSAPDKSGLPSDRFSAERTGGSVSTLTIQRTQQEDSAVYLCASSLGPWDPLHFGNGTRLTVT.

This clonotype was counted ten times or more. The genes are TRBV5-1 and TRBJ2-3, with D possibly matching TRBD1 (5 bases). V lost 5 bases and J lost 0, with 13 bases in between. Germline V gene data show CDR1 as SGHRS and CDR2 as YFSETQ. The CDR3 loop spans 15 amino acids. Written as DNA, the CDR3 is TGCGCCAGCAGTTCTCAGGGTACTAGCACAGATACGCAGTATTTT. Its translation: CASSSQGTSTDTQYF.

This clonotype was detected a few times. Here the CDR3 reads CASSSLAVGQGGVTQYF. As DNA, the CDR3 is TGCGCCAGCAGCTCCCTCGCCGTCGGTCAGGGTGGCGTGACCCAGTACTTC. This chain connects TRBV5-1 to TRBJ2-5; weak D call: TRBD1 (5 bases). Trimming removed 3 bases at V and 7 bases at J, with 25 bases between. The CDR3 contains 17 residues. Germline loops: CDR1 SGHRS, CDR2 YFSETQ.

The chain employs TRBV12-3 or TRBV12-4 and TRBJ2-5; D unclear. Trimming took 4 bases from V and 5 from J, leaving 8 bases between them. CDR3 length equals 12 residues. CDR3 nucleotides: TGTGCCAGCAGTTCCCCTATGGAGACCCAGTACTTC. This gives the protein CASSSPMETQYF.

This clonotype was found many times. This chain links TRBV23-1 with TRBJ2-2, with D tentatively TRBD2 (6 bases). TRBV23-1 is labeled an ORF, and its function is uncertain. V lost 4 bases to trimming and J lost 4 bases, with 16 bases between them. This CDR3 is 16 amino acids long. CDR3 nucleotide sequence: TGCGCCAGCAGTCCGCGGGAAGAAACGGGCACCGGGGAGCTGTTTTTT. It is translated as CASSPREETGTGELFF.

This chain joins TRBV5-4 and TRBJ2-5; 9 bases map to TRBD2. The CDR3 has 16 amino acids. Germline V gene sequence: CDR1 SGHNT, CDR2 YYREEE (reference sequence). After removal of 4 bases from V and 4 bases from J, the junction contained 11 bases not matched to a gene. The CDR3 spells CASSATSGGRGETQYF. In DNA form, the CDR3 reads TGTGCCAGCAGCGCTACGAGCGGGGGGAGGGGAGAGACCCAGTACTTC.

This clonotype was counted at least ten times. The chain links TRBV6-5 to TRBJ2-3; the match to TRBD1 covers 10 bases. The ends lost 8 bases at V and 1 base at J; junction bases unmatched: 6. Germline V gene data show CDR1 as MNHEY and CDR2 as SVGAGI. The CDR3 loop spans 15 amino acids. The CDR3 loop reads CASRDRGLRTDTQYF. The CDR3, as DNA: TGTGCCAGCCGCGACAGGGGGCTTCGCACAGATACGCAGTATTTT.

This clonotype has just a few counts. CDR3 sequence: CASSSWEGTEAFF. The CDR3 DNA follows: TGTGCCAGCAGCTCCTGGGAAGGAACTGAAGCTTTCTTT. The chain carries TRBV7-2 and TRBJ1-1; D is unclear. Germline-derived CDR1 and CDR2 are SGHTA and FQGNSA. The CDR3 contains 13 residues. V was shortened by 4 bases and J by 5 bases, with 11 bases between the two germline ends.